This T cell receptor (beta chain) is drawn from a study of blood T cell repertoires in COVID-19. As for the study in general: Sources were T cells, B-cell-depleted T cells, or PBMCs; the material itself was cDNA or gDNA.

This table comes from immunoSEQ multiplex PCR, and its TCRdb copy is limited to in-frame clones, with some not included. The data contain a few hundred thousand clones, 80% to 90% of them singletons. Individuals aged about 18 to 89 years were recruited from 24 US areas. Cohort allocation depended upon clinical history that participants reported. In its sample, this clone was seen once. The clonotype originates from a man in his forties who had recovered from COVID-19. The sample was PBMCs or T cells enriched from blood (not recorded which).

This CDR3 reads CASSFSGRAMGYEQYF. The DNA for the CDR3 is TGTGCCAGCAGTTTTAGCGGGAGGGCCATGGGTTACGAGCAGTACTTC. The chain has TRBV27 and TRBJ2-7, with TRBD2 matching 11 bases. Germline V gives CDR1 MNHEY, CDR2 SMNVEV (reference sequence). Trimming at V came to 3 bases and at J to 4 bases, leaving 8 bases not matched to a gene. The CDR3 contains 16 residues.